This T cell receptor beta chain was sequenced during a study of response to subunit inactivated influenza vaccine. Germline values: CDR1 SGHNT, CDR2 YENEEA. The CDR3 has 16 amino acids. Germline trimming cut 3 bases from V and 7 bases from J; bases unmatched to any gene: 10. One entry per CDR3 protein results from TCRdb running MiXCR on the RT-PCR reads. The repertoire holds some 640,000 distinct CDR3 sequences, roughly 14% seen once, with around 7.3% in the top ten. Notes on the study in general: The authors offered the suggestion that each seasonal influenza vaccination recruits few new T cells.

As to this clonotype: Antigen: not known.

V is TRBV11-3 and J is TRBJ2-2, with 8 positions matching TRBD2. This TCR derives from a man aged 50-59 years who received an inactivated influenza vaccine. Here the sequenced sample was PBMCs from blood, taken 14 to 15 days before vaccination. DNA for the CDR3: TGTGCCAGCAGCTTCACTGTCCAGCGGGAGTTCGGGGAGCTGTTTTTT. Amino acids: CASSFTVQREFGELFF.